These 18 T cell receptor beta chains came from one sample sequenced in a study of cytotoxic CD8 clonotypes in ibrutinib-treated CLL (dated by TCRdb to the early 2020s). The library was made by the immunoSEQ multiplex PCR assay. TCRdb's version of the immuneACCESS table is confined to in-frame rearrangements and falls short of the full clone set. An unresolved V gene accounts for under half of the shortfall where checked; the remainder is of unknown origin. Within this sample are about 300,000 clones, with around 76% of them counted one time only. Roughly 5% of the sample lies in the top ten. In the paper's terms, the time point label means: progressive disease on ibrutinib. The sample was PBMCs, taken at disease progression, from a patient treated with ibrutinib. These receptors were obtained from a human donor with chronic lymphocytic leukemia.

A single count supports this clone. The chain has TRBV12-5 and TRBJ2-1; TRBD2 matches at 9 bases. Germline assignment: CDR1 LGHNT and CDR2 FRNRAP. The trim removed 3 bases at V and 0 bases at J, leaving 0 bases unmatched. This CDR3 has 15 residues. The CDR3 DNA sequence: TGTGCTAGTGGTTTAGCGGGGGGCTCCTACAATGAGCAGTTCTTC. Protein: CASGLAGGSYNEQFF.

The DNA for the CDR3 is TGCGCCAGCAGCTTGGTTACACCGAAGTATGGCTACACCTTC. It is translated as CASSLVTPKYGYTF. V gene TRBV5-1 combines with J gene TRBJ1-2; D is uncertain. Germline lookup yields CDR1 SGHRS and CDR2 YFSETQ. CDR3 length equals 14 residues. V gave up 0 bases and J gave up 5 bases, with 11 bases separating them.

J is TRBJ1-3 and V is TRBV9; 8 positions match TRBD1. The germline gives CDR1 SGDLS, CDR2 YYNGEE. Unmatched junction bases numbered 15, after V lost 4 bases and J lost 12 bases. The CDR3 covers 15 residues. As DNA, the CDR3 is TGTGCCAGCAGCTCCCGTAGCGCGGACACAGGGGGCATATATTTT. Translated, it gives CASSSRSADTGGIYF.

The chain carries TRBV4-1 and TRBJ2-7, with a possible D match to TRBD2 (6 bases). Germline CDR1 MGHRA, CDR2 YSYEKL. Trimming stripped 5 bases from V and 2 bases from J, with 13 bases between. The CDR3 is made up of 14 amino acids. The CDR3 here is CASSTRSSAYEQYF. CDR3 nucleotide sequence: TGCGCCAGCAGCACGCGATCTAGCGCCTACGAGCAGTACTTC.

The CDR3 coding sequence is TGTGCCAGCAGCGTGGTTCCACCCCTCCACTTT. Protein sequence: CASSVVPPLHF. The chain is built from TRBV5-8 and TRBJ1-6, with no clear D. The CDR3 contains 11 residues. Trimming pared 4 bases from V and 11 bases from J, leaving 7 bases between. Per germline, CDR1 SGHTS and CDR2 YDEGEE.

The rearrangement uses TRBV5-1 and TRBJ2-1; 8 bases are shared with TRBD2. The V gene's germline CDR1 is SGHRS and CDR2 YFSETQ. After removal of 2 bases from V and 2 bases from J, the junction contained 6 bases not matched to a gene. CDR3 length: 16 amino acids. The CDR3 coding sequence is TGCGCCAGCAGCTTCGAGTTAGCGGGGACCTACAATGAGCAGTTCTTC. It is translated as CASSFELAGTYNEQFF.

This clone was picked up one time. This chain links TRBV5-1 with TRBJ1-1; D ambiguous. Trimming removed 4 bases at V and 1 base at J, with 11 bases between. The V gene's germline CDR1 is SGHRS and CDR2 YFSETQ. This CDR3 has 14 amino acids. CDR3 in amino acids: CASSPRPGNTEAFF. The CDR3, as DNA: TGCGCCAGCAGCCCGCGCCCGGGGAACACTGAAGCTTTCTTT.

The V gene is TRBV18, the J gene TRBJ1-2; no definite D call. V was cut by 10 bases and J by 6 bases, with 9 bases left in between. Germline values: CDR1 KGHSH, CDR2 LQKENI. The CDR3 covers 10 residues. The CDR3 protein is CATRADGYTF. Written as DNA, the CDR3 is TGTGCCACTCGGGCAGATGGCTACACCTTC.

The rearrangement uses TRBV5-6 and TRBJ2-7, with TRBD1 identical over 8 bases. CDR1 and CDR2 (germline): SGHDT, YYEEEE. J was trimmed by 6 bases and V by 6 bases; bases with no gene match: 5. The CDR3 has 12 amino acids. DNA of the CDR3: TGTGCCAGCAATCTCAGGGGGCTCGAGCAGTACTTC. The encoded protein is CASNLRGLEQYF.

The chain employs TRBV19 and TRBJ2-3, with TRBD2 matching over 10 bases. The CDR3 runs 16 residues. The ends lost 4 bases at V and 3 bases at J; junction bases unmatched: 7. Germline V gene sequence: CDR1 LNHDA, CDR2 SQIVND (reference sequence). The CDR3 sequence: CASSTDLAGATDTQYF. The CDR3 DNA reads TGTGCCAGTAGTACAGATCTAGCGGGAGCTACAGATACGCAGTATTTT.

The V call is TRBV7-6, the J call TRBJ1-1, with a tentative D call TRBD1 (6 bases). This CDR3 has 17 amino acids. V was cut by 1 base and J by 0 bases, with 15 bases left in between. Germline lookup yields CDR1 SGHVS and CDR2 FNYEAQ. The CDR3 DNA reads as TGTGCCAGCAGCTTAGTAGGGCCAGGGGTCATGAACACTGAAGCTTTCTTT. Encoded protein: CASSLVGPGVMNTEAFF.

This rearrangement joins TRBV6-1 to TRBJ2-5, with 8 bases matching TRBD1. J lost 5 bases, V lost 11 bases, and 7 bases had no gene match. The CDR3 has 12 amino acids. The germline CDR1 and CDR2 sequences are MNHNS and SASEGT. The CDR3 DNA is TGTGCCTACGGACAGGGTGTGGAGACCCAGTACTTC. It encodes CAYGQGVETQYF.

The J gene is TRBJ2-2, the V gene TRBV7-9; 8 nucleotides match TRBD2. The length of the CDR3 is 15 residues. Germline V gene data show CDR1 as SEHNR and CDR2 as FQNEAQ (reference sequence). The V gene end was trimmed by 4 bases and the J gene end by 4 bases; junction bases not matched to a gene: 5. CDR3 DNA: TGTGCCAGCAGCTATAGCGGGGCCCGCACCGGGGAGCTGTTTTTT. It translates to CASSYSGARTGELFF. The full variable domain, with the rest looked up from reference TRBV7-9 and TRBJ2-2, is DTGVSQNPRHKITKRGQNVTFRCDPISEHNRLYWYRQTLGQGPEFLTYFQNEAQLEKSRLLSDRFSAERPKGSFSTLEIQRTEQGDSAMYLCASSYSGARTGELFFGEGSRLTVL.

The genes are TRBV5-1 and TRBJ2-3; no clear D gene. The CDR3 totals 14 residues. CDR1 and CDR2 from the germline V gene are SGHRS and YFSETQ. Trimming stripped 1 base from V and 5 bases from J, with 11 bases between. The CDR3 here is CASSLLVDGDTQYF. CDR3 coding DNA: TGCGCCAGCAGCTTGTTGGTCGATGGAGATACGCAGTATTTT.

The chain carries TRBV5-8 and TRBJ1-1, with a weak D call TRBD1 (6 bases). The germline CDR1 and CDR2 sequences are SGHTS and YDEGEE. Deletions cut 4 bases from V and 0 bases from J, with 16 bases between. CDR3 length: 16 amino acids. CDR3 amino acids: CASSTRTAILNTEAFF. For the CDR3, the DNA is TGTGCCAGCAGCACCCGGACAGCTATTCTGAACACTGAAGCTTTCTTT.

The rearrangement joins TRBV7-8 to TRBJ1-1; D is uncertain. The CDR3 consists of 14 residues. The germline V gene has CDR1 SGHVS and CDR2 FQNEAQ. V was trimmed by 5 bases and J by 1 base, leaving 11 bases between them. The CDR3 DNA reads TGTGCCAGCAGCCTCAGGACGGGGAACACTGAAGCTTTCTTT. It is translated as CASSLRTGNTEAFF.

This clone was observed a single time. The gene calls are TRBV4-1 and TRBJ2-2; D remains ambiguous. The length of the CDR3 is 12 residues. CDR1 is MGHRA, CDR2 YSYEKL, per germline. V dropped 4 bases and J dropped 1 base, with 1 base sitting between them. The CDR3 spells CASSLNTGELFF. CDR3 sequence (DNA): TGCGCCAGCAGCCTGAACACCGGGGAGCTGTTTTTT.

V gene TRBV7-3 combines with J gene TRBJ2-3; D is perhaps TRBD2 (5 bases). The CDR3 runs to 17 residues. From germline, CDR1 is SGHTA and CDR2 FQGTGA. V lost 0 bases and J 3 bases, leaving 16 bases between the germline ends. CDR3 region: CASSLTGAGSPTDTQYF. CDR3 nucleotide sequence: TGTGCCAGCAGCTTAACGGGAGCAGGAAGTCCTACAGATACGCAGTATTTT.